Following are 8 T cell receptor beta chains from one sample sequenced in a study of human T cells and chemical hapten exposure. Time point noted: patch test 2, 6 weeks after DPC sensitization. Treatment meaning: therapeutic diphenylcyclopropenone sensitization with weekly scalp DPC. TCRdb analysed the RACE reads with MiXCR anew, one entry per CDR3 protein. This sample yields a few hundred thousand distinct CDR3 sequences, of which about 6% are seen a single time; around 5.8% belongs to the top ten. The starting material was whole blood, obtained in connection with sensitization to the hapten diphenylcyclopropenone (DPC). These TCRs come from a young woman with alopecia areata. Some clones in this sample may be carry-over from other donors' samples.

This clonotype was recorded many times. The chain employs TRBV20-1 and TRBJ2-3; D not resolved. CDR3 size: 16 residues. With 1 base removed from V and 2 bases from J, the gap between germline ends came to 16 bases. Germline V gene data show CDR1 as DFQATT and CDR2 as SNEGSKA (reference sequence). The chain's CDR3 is CSARGAPVLHTDTQYF. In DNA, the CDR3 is TGCAGTGCTAGAGGGGCGCCCGTACTACACACAGATACGCAGTATTTT.

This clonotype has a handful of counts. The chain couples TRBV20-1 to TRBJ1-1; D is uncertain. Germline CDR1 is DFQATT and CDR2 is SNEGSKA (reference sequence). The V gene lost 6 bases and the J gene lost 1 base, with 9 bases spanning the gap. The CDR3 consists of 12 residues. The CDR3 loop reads CSAPRSNTEAFF. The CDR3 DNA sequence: TGCAGTGCGCCCAGGTCGAACACTGAAGCTTTCTTT.

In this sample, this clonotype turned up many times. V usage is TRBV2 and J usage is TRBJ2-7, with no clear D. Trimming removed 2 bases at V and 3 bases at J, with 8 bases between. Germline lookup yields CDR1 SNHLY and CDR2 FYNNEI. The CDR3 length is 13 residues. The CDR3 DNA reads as TGTGCCAGCAGTGAACAGCCAGACTACGAGCAGTACTTC. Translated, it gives CASSEQPDYEQYF.

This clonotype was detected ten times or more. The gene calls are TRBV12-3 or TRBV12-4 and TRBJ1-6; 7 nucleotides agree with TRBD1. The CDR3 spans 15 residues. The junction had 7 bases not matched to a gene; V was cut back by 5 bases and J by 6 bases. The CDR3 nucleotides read TGTGCCAGCAGTCTTCGGGGACAGACTAATTCACCCCTCCACTTT. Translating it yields CASSLRGQTNSPLHF.

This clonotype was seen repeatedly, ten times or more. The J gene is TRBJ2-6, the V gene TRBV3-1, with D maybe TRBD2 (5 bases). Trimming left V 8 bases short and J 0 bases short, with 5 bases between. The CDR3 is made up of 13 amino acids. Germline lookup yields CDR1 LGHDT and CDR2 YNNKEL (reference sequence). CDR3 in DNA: TGTGCCAGCGGGAGCTCTGGGGCCAACGTCCTGACTTTC. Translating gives CASGSSGANVLTF. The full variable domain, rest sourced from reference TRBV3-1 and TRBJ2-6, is DTAVSQTPKYLVTQMGNDKSIKCEQNLGHDTMYWYKQDSKKFLKIMFSYNNKELIINETVPNRFSPKSPDKAHLNLHINSLELGDSAVYFCASGSSGANVLTFGAGSRLTVL.

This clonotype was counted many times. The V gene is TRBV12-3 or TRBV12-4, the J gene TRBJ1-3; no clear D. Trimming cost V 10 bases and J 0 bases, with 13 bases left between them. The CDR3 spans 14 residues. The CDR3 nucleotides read TGTGCCACCTGGACCGCCACCTCTGGAAACACCATATATTTT. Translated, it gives CATWTATSGNTIYF.

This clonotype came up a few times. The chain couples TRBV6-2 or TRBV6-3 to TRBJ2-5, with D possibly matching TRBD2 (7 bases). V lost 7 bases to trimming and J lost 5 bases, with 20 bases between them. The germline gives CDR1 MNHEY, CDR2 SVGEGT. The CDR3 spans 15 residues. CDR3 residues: CASTRRDYGGETQYF. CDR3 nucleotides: TGTGCCAGCACCCGCCGGGACTACGGGGGCGAGACCCAGTACTTC.

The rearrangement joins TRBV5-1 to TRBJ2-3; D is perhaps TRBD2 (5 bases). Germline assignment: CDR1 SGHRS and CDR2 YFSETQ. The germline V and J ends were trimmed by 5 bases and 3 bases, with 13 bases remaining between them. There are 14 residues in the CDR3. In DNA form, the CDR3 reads TGCGCCAGCAGTCATCGGGGAGTAACAGATACGCAGTATTTT. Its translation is CASSHRGVTDTQYF.